The rows below give T cell receptor beta chains drawn from one sample of a study of T cell changes during pregnancy in multiple sclerosis. Clones were sequenced by immunoSEQ multiplex PCR, and TCRdb holds only the in-frame ones, with some missing. Among 50,000 to 75,000 clones listed, roughly nine tenths were seen once. This material consisted of peripheral blood, taken in the third trimester of pregnancy. Receptor source: a female donor in good health, enrolled as a control in a pregnancy study. Both conserved end residues are trimmed from each CDR3. Fields, in order: clone size, V gene, CDR3 protein. The size of a clone is reported for some rows only, either as once, few or many, or as a class for expanded clones.

. TRBV5-1 ASSPGRTTNYGYT
. TRBV25-1 ASSQTGVYGYT
. TRBV9 ASSVALQSYGYT
. TRBV6-6 ASSPGGQGIHEQY
. TRBV30 AWSYGGSGEKLF
once TRBV2 ASGYQFYEQY
. TRBV27 ASSFGTAKETQY
. TRBV5-1 ASSVGQDAGNTIY
. TRBV7-9 ASSYPWTGASEQY
. TRBV12-5 ASGLYSGVPSYEQY
. TRBV5-1 ASRGQPSLNYGYT
. TRBV18 ASSPYEINYGYT
once TRBV19 AARGRHTDTEAF
. TRBV15 ATSRSGSGPQH
. TRBV9 ASRDRGPSYEQY
. TRBV7-3 ASSLTSGSPKGHEQF
. TRBV19 ATYDRGRFNYGYT
. TRBV19 ASRTVNTGELF
. TRBV5-8 ASSLRQAANTGELF
. TRBV18 ASSPGAKHYGYT
. TRBV28 ASSRTGGSNTEAF
. TRBV6-4 ATPRGGEDNEQF
once TRBV28 ASSSRGGYEQY
. TRBV9 ASSVKILAGPSNTGELF
. TRBV6-6 ATRQQGGTGELF
. TRBV6-4 ASSDSADSYNEQF
once TRBV10-3 AISETSYGYT
. TRBV9 ASSAGDSTDTQY
. TRBV10-3 AIRRGQGYRELF
. TRBV6-1 ASTRVSNEKLF
. TRBV7-8 ASSPLAGGAYNEQF
. TRBV2 ASSERWAGAYEQY
. TRBV28 ASSIAGTTDTQY
. TRBV23-1 ASSLGSKAVDNSPLH
. TRBV6-5 ASSYPTGEGLGYT
. TRBV7-2 ASRPPQGMLETQY
. TRBV7-8 ASSRGQGVREKLF
. TRBV6-5 ASTDSLVSHEQF
. TRBV28 ASSSVSGLPYEQY
. TRBV27 ASSYPRTSGRESYEQY
once TRBV7-2 ASSLGQGAAYGYT
. TRBV30 AWRAGRYNEQF
. TRBV7-3 ASSLSGTGKETQY
. TRBV6-7 ASTGTRSYEQY
. TRBV11-3 ASSFQGAYNEQF
. TRBV19 ASSRDFNYGYT
. TRBV4-1 ASSQTSGYEQY
. TRBV2 ASSRTGVLTEAF
. TRBV28 ASSPEGQGACT
. TRBV7-2 ASSLMGTSGTYEQY
. TRBV7-8 ASSLNLPRDEQF
. TRBV7-3 ASSLAGLYTQY
. TRBV5-1 ASSLAGDYGYT
. TRBV4-3 ASSPGTGQLEQY
. TRBV5-1 ASSLRGWQTQY
. TRBV10-3 ATLLLATNEQF
. TRBV19 ASSITGRYYGYT
. TRBV19 ASSARTGSYNTLH